The TCR beta chain described here comes from a study of shared clonotypes between healthy human individuals. Each subset's genomic DNA was split evenly across several immunoSEQ plates. Sequenced by immunoSEQ multiplex PCR; TCRdb stores in-frame clones only, minus some. The top ten clones hold 0.3% to 0.45% of a sample with approximately 2,000,000 clones, roughly 90% of them seen once. Trimming left V 6 bases short and J 2 bases short, with 3 bases between. Per the germline V gene, CDR1 is SGHTA and CDR2 is FQGNSA. This CDR3 contains 11 residues. The sequence came from a young man in good health. Some clones in this sample may be carry-over from other donors' samples. The chain joins TRBV7-2 to TRBJ2-3, with D hard to call. Sample: naive CD4+ T cells from PBMCs. Subset denoted: CD45RA+ positively selected. CDR3 nucleotides: TGTGCCAGCAGGTACACAGATACGCAGTATTTT. Translating gives CASRYTDTQYF.